This T cell receptor beta chain was recorded in a study of T cell responses to AZD1222 COVID-19 vaccine. Study-wide results and limits: Repertoire samples came only from after the peak T cell response. Recipients of two AZD1222 doses showed rising Spike-specific TCR breadth and depth. Vaccine-related CD4 TCRs covered spike, predominating at 160-218 and 743-854. Baseline antibody screening turned up just a handful of seropositive AZD1222 recipients.

With regard to this clone: Antigen specificity is unknown.

Per germline, CDR1 LGHDT and CDR2 YNNKEL (reference sequence). V lost 4 bases to trimming and J lost 2 bases; unmatched junction nucleotides: 15. CDR3 size: 20 residues. Only in-frame clones appear in the TCRdb table, and some are missing; sequencing was by immunoSEQ multiplex PCR. The repertoire includes tens of thousands of clones, 92% of them detected once, and approximately 3.1% sits in the top ten. This TCR came from an adult who received the AZD1222 COVID-19 vaccine. This rearrangement joins TRBV3-1 (or the pseudogene TRBV3-2) to TRBJ2-3; 13 bases match TRBD2. Sequenced material: peripheral blood, taken 28 days after the second AZD1222 dose. The CDR3: CASSLTNPGLAGKLTDTQYF. The CDR3 DNA reads as TGTGCCAGCAGCCTTACAAATCCGGGACTAGCGGGGAAGCTCACAGATACGCAGTATTTT.